This T cell receptor beta chain came from a study of shared clonotypes between healthy human individuals. Clones were read by immunoSEQ multiplex PCR, and TCRdb kept only the in-frame ones, dropping some. The data contain around 2.1 million clones, 85% to 95% of them singletons. V lost 7 bases to trimming and J lost 6 bases, with 10 bases between them. The CDR3 extends over 11 amino acids. CDR1 is MNHEY, CDR2 SVGAGI, per germline. This clone was counted once. As defined, naive CD8 cells were CD45RO-negative and positively selected for CCR7, with terminally differentiated effector memory CD45RA+ cells excluded.

The TCR originated in a man younger than 35 in good health. Some clones in this sample may be carry-over from other donors' samples. V and J are TRBV6-5 and TRBJ2-7; D unresolved. Sequencing was carried out using naive CD8+ T cells from PBMCs. The CDR3 spells CASTLGSEQYF. The CDR3 coding sequence is TGTGCCAGCACCTTGGGGTCCGAGCAGTACTTC.